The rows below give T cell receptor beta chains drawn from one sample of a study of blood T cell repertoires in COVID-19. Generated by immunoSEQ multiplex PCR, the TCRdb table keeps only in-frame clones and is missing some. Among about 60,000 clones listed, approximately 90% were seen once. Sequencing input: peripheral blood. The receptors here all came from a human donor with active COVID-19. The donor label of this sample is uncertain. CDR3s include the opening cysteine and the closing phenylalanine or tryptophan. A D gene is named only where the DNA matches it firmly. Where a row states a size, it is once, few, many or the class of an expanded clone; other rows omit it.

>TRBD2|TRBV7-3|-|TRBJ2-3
CASSSPGGPSDTQYF
TGTGCCAGCAGCTCGCCGGGGGGGCCTTCAGATACGCAGTATTTT
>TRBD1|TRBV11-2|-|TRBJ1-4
CASSLSPGQGSEKLFF
TGTGCCAGCAGCTTATCTCCGGGACAGGGGAGTGAAAAACTGTTTTTT
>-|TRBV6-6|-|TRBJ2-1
CASSYAAERVNEQFF
TGTGCCAGCAGTTACGCGGCAGAGAGGGTTAATGAGCAGTTCTTC
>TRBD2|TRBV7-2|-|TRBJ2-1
CASSPGLAGVEQFF
TGTGCCAGCAGCCCGGGACTAGCGGGAGTTGAGCAGTTCTTC
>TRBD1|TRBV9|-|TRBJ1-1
CASSPMTGGTTEAFF
TGTGCCAGCAGCCCGATGACAGGGGGTACCACTGAAGCTTTCTTT
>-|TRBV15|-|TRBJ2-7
CATSRERLLSYEQYF
TGTGCCACCAGCAGAGAGCGGCTCCTCTCCTACGAGCAGTACTTC
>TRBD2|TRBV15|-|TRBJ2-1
CATSGEGQRGFNEQFF
TGTGCCACCAGCGGGGAAGGGCAGCGGGGTTTCAATGAGCAGTTCTTC
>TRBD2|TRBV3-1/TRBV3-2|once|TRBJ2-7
CASSRSGLDSEQYF
TGTGCCAGCAGCCGCTCGGGACTAGATAGCGAGCAGTACTTC
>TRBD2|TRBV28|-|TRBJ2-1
CASSLWTSGRQNEQFF
TGTGCCAGCAGTCTCTGGACTAGCGGGAGGCAAAATGAGCAGTTCTTC
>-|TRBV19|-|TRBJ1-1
CASSAGLLRETEAFF
TGTGCCAGTAGCGCAGGCCTTCTCCGCGAGACTGAAGCTTTCTTT
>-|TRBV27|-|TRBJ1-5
CASSLNANQPQHF
TGTGCCAGCAGTTTAAATGCGAATCAGCCCCAGCATTTT
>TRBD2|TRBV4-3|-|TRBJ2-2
CASRDAGGNTGELFF
TGCGCCAGCAGGGATGCGGGGGGGAACACCGGGGAGCTGTTTTTT
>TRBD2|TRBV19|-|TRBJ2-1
CASRVAGAHEQFF
TGTGCCAGTAGGGTAGCGGGAGCCCATGAGCAGTTCTTC
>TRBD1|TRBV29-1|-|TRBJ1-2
CSARGLDGYTF
TGCAGCGCCAGGGGGCTGGACGGCTACACCTTC
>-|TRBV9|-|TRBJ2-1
CASSVVLGDEQFF
TGTGCCAGCAGCGTAGTCCTCGGGGATGAGCAGTTCTTC
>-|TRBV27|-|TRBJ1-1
CASSLSGGVSEAFF
TGTGCCAGCAGTTTATCCGGGGGAGTCAGTGAAGCTTTCTTT
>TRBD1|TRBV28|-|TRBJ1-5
CASSSGQGGNQPQHF
TGTGCCAGCAGTTCGGGACAGGGTGGCAATCAGCCCCAGCATTTT
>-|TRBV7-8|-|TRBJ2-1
CASSLARVSSYNEQFF
TGTGCCAGCAGCTTAGCGAGGGTGAGCTCCTACAATGAGCAGTTCTTC
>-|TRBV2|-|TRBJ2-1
CASSPPVGEQFF
TGTGCCAGCAGTCCTCCTGTCGGGGAGCAGTTCTTC
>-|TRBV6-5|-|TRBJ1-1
CASSYGPNTEAFF
TGTGCCAGCAGTTACGGGCCAAACACTGAAGCTTTCTTT
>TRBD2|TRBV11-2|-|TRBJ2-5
CASSLGVREGETQYF
TGTGCCAGCAGCTTAGGAGTCAGGGAGGGAGAGACCCAGTACTTC
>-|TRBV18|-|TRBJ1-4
CASSPLQGTWSEKLFF
TGTGCCAGCTCACCCCTCCAGGGGACGTGGAGTGAAAAACTGTTTTTT
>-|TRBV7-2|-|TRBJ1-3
CASSPGSSGNTIYF
TGTGCCAGCAGTCCAGGGTCATCTGGAAACACCATATATTTT
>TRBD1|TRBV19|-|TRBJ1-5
CASRSDRGGVQPQHF
TGTGCCAGTAGAAGTGACAGGGGGGGGGTTCAGCCCCAGCATTTT
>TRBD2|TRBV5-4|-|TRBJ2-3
CASSLVPAGGTDTQYF
TGTGCCAGCAGCTTGGTGCCAGCGGGGGGCACAGATACGCAGTATTTT
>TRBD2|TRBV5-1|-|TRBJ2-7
CASSLATSGGGEQYF
TGCGCCAGCAGCTTGGCGACTAGCGGAGGCGGGGAGCAGTACTTC
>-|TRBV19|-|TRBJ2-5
CASSPERLVPETQYF
TGTGCCAGTAGTCCCGAGAGGCTAGTTCCAGAGACCCAGTACTTC
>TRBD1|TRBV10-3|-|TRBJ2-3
CAINSGQGVDTQYF
TGTGCCATCAACTCCGGACAGGGGGTAGATACGCAGTATTTT
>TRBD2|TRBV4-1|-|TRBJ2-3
CASSQVFSGADTQYF
TGCGCCAGCAGCCAAGTGTTTAGCGGGGCAGATACGCAGTATTTT
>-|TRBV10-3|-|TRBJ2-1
CAIRGLDNEQFF
TGTGCCATTCGAGGGCTAGACAATGAGCAGTTCTTC
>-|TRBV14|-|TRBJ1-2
CASSQGEGARKGYTF
TGTGCCAGCAGCCAAGGGGAAGGGGCCCGCAAAGGCTACACCTTC
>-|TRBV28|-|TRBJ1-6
CASSLWQNSPLHF
TGTGCCAGCAGTTTATGGCAGAACTCACCCCTCCACTTT
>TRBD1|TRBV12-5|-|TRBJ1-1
CASGLVIRGPDTEAFF
TGTGCTAGTGGTTTGGTAATTAGGGGGCCGGACACTGAAGCTTTCTTT
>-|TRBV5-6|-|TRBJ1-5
CASSATGYNQPQHF
TGTGCCAGCAGCGCGACAGGCTACAATCAGCCCCAGCATTTT
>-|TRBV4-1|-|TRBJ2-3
CASTRREFEPADTQYF
TGCGCCAGCACCCGGAGGGAATTTGAGCCGGCAGATACGCAGTATTTT
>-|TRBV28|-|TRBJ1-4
CASSFTGEVSKLFF
TGTGCCAGCAGTTTCACCGGGGAGGTGTCAAAACTGTTTTTT
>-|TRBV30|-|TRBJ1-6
CAWSVKGGPYNSPLHF
TGTGCCTGGAGTGTAAAAGGGGGACCTTACAATTCACCCCTCCACTTT
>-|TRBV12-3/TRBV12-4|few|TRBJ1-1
CASSPLSGTEAFF
TGTGCCAGCAGTCCCCTATCGGGAACTGAAGCTTTCTTT
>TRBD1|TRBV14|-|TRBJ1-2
CASRLTGADGYTF
TGTGCCAGCAGATTGACAGGGGCCGACGGCTACACCTTC
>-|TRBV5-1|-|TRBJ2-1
CASSLEAGSYNEQFF
TGCGCCAGCAGCTTGGAGGCGGGGTCCTACAATGAGCAGTTCTTC
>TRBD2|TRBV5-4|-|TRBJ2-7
CASSPGLAWNEQYF
TGTGCCAGCAGCCCGGGACTAGCGTGGAACGAGCAGTACTTC
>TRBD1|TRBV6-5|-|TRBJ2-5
CASREGAGSETQYF
TGTGCCAGCAGAGAGGGGGCAGGGAGTGAGACCCAGTACTTC
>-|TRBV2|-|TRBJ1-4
CASSLLDGGALFF
TGTGCCAGCAGCCTGCTGGACGGGGGGGCACTGTTTTTT
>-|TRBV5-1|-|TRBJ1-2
CASSFDSNYGYTF
TGCGCCAGCAGCTTCGACAGTAACTATGGCTACACCTTC
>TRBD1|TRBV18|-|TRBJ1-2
CASSQGANFYGYTF
TGTGCCAGCTCCCAGGGGGCAAATTTCTATGGCTACACCTTC
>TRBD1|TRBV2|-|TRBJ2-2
CASSDRQGPGELFF
TGTGCCAGCAGCGACCGACAGGGACCCGGGGAGCTGTTTTTT
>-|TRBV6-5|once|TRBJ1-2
CASSDGGYGYTF
TGTGCCAGCTCGGACGGGGGGTATGGCTACACCTTC
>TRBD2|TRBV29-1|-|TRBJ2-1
CSVAGLVGNEQFF
TGCAGCGTTGCGGGACTAGTGGGCAATGAGCAGTTCTTC